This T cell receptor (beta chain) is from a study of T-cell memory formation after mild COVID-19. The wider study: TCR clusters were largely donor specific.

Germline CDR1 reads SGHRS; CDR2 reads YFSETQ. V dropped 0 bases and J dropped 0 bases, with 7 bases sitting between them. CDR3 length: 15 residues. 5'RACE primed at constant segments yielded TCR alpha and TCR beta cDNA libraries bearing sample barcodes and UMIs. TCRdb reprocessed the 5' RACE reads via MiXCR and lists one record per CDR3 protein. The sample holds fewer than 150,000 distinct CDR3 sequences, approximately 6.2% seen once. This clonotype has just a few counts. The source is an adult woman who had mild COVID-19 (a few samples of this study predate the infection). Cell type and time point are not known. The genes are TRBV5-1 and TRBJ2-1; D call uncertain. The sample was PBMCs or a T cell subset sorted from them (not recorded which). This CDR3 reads CASSLESHSYNEQFF. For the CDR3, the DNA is TGCGCCAGCAGCTTGGAGTCCCACTCCTACAATGAGCAGTTCTTC.